This TCR beta chain was recorded in a study of T cell repertoires in cytomegalovirus infection. Across the study: TCR beta signatures that were public indicated CMV infection and matching HLA type.

Overall study findings and caveats: HLA-C-restricted TCR beta clonotypes specific for CMV led the ex vivo response. Summed frequency of shared TCR beta families picked out CMV carriers who also had the relevant HLA.

Germline-derived CDR1 and CDR2 are SGHVS and FQNEAQ. The CDR3 has 12 residues. With 4 bases removed from V and 7 bases from J, the gap between germline ends came to 11 bases. Using its own MiXCR run on the reads, TCRdb lists one record per CDR3 protein. The table records around 740,000 distinct CDR3 sequences, roughly 35% of them present only once. A remark on this clonotype: The antigen is not known.

V usage is TRBV7-8 and J usage is TRBJ2-7; unclear D gene. Specimen: PBMCs. The TCR comes from a human donor in good health (CMV status not recorded). Some clones in this sample may be carry-over from other donors' samples. The CDR3 DNA follows: TGTGCCAGCAGCTCAGCCCTACGGGAGCAGTACTTC. Translation: CASSSALREQYF.